The clone carrying this TCR beta chain was picked up many times. From 15-18 subjects, over 190 million TCR-beta sequences were obtained in each sequencing run. TCRdb analysed the 5' RACE reads with MiXCR anew, one entry per CDR3 protein. The sample records around 46,000 distinct CDR3 sequences, about 25% being singletons. This sample is drawn from a study of neurological immune-mediated disorders. This CDR3 contains 15 residues. Germline V gene sequence: CDR1 SGHRS, CDR2 YFSETQ. V lost 4 bases and J lost 1, with 14 bases in between. The chain couples TRBV5-1 to TRBJ2-5; possible D gene TRBD2, 5 bases. Sequencing input: PBMCs. The origin of this receptor is a woman in her 70s in good health. CDR3 in amino acids: CASSTRGSVQETQYF. CDR3 DNA sequence: TGCGCCAGCAGCACCCGTGGTAGCGTCCAAGAGACCCAGTACTTC.